This T cell receptor (beta chain) appears in the sequencing data of a study of blood T cell repertoires in COVID-19. Turning to the study itself: T cells, B-cell-depleted T cells, or PBMCs supplied cDNA or gDNA.

The CDR3 is made up of 15 amino acids. Per germline, CDR1 WNHNN and CDR2 SYGVQD (reference sequence). V was pared by 4 bases and J by 4 bases, with 6 bases of the junction left unmatched. The data were produced by immunoSEQ multiplex PCR, yet TCRdb's version contains in-frame clones alone and is incomplete. The sample contains 150,000 to 200,000 clones, 80% to 90% of which appear only once. The chain employs TRBV10-1 and TRBJ2-2; 7 nucleotides line up with TRBD2. The sequence derives from a woman aged 45-65 years with COVID-19, enrolled during active disease. The sample consisted of peripheral blood. DNA for the CDR3: TGCGCCAGCAGTGTTGGCGGGGGATCCACCGGGGAGCTGTTTTTT. Its translation: CASSVGGGSTGELFF.